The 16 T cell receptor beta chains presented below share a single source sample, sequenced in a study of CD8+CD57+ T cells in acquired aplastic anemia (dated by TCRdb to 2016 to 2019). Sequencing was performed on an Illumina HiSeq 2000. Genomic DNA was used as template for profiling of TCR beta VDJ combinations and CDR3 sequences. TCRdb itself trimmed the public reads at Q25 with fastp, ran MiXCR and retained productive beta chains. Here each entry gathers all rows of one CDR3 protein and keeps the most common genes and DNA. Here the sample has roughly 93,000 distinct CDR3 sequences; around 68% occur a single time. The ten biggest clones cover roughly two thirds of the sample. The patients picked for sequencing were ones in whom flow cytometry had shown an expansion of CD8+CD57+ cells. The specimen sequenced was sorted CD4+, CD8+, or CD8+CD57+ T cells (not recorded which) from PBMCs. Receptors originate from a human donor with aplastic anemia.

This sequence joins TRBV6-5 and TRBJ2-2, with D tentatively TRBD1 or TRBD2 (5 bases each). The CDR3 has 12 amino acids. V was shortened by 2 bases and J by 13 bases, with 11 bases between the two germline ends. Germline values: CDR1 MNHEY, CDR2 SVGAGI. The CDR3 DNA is TGTGCCAGCAGTTACGCGAGGGACGGGCTGTTTTTT. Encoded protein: CASSYARDGLFF.

The chain's CDR3 is CASSYSTLTGELFF. DNA for the CDR3: TGTGCCAGCAGTTACTCGACCCTCACCGGGGAGCTGTTTTTT. This sequence joins TRBV6-5 and TRBJ2-2, with D unresolved. The CDR3 length is 14 residues. Between the trimmed V and J ends, which lost 0 bases and 4 bases, there was a span of 6 bases. CDR1 MNHEY and CDR2 SVGAGI come from the germline V gene.

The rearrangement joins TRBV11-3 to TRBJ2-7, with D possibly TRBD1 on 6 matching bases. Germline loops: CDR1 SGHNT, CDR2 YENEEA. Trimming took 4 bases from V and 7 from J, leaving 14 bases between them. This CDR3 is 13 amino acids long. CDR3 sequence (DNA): TGTGCCAGCAGCTACCGGACAGCCAAGGAGCAGTACTTC. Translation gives CASSYRTAKEQYF.

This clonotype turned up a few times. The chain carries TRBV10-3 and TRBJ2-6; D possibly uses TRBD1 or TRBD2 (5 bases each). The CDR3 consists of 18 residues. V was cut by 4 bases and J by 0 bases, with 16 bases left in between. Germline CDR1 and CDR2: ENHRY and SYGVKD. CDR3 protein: CAISAGDGQASGANVLTF. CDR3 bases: TGTGCCATCAGTGCCGGGGACGGGCAAGCCTCTGGGGCCAACGTCCTGACTTTC.

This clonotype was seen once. The CDR3 nucleotides are TGTGCCAGCATCGGGGTGGGGAACGAGCAGTACTTC. Its translation: CASIGVGNEQYF. The chain uses TRBV11-1 and TRBJ2-7; the D gene is possibly TRBD2 (5 bases). The CDR3 is 12 residues long. V was clipped by 7 bases and J by 5 bases, with 12 bases between them. Germline CDR1 and CDR2: SGHAT and FQDESV (reference sequence).

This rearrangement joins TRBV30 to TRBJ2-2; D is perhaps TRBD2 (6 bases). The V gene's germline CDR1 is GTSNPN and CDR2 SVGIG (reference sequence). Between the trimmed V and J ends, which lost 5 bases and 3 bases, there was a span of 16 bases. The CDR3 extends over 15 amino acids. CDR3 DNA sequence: TGTGCCTGGTCCCTCCGGGGGTACCACACCGGGGAGCTGTTTTTT. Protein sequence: CAWSLRGYHTGELFF.

CDR3 residues: CASSRRGVEETQYF. The CDR3, as DNA: TGTGCCAGCAGCCGAAGAGGGGTTGAGGAGACCCAGTACTTC. V usage is TRBV12-3 or TRBV12-4 and J usage is TRBJ2-5; D possibly uses TRBD1 or TRBD2 (5 bases each). The germline V and J ends were trimmed by 6 bases and 5 bases, with 16 bases remaining between them. CDR3 length equals 14 residues.

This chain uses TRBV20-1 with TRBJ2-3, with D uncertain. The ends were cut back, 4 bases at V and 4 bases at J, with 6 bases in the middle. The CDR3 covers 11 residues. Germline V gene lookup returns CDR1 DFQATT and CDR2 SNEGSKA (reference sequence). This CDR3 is CSAIFSDTQYF. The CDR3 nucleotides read TGCAGTGCTATATTTTCAGATACGCAGTATTTT.

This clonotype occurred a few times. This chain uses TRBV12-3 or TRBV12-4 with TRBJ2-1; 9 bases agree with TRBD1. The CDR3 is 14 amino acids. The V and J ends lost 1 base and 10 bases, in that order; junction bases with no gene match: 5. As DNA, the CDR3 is TGTGCCAGCAGTTTAGGAGGGACAGGGTACGAGCAGTTCTTC. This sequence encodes CASSLGGTGYEQFF.

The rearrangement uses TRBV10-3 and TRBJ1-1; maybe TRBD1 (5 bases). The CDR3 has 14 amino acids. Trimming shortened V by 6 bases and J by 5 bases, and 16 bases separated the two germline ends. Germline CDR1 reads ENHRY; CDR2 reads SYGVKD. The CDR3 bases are TGTGCCATCAGAGAAACAGGCGGGGTGACTGAAGCTTTCTTT. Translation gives CAIRETGGVTEAFF.

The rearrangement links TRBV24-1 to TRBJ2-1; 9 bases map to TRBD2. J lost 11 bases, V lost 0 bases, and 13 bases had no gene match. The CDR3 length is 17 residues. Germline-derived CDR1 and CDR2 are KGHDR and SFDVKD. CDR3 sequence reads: CATSDLQVGGLAGKQFF. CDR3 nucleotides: TGTGCCACCAGTGATTTGCAAGTCGGGGGACTAGCCGGCAAGCAGTTCTTC.

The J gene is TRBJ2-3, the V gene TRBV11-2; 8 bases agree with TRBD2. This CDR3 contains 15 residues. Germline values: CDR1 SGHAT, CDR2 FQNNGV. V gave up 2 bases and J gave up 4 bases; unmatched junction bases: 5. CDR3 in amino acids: CASSLTGGASDTQYF. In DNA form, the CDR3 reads TGTGCCAGCAGCTTAACCGGGGGGGCATCAGATACGCAGTATTTT.

CDR3 sequence reads: CASSLRQRDSGELFF. The CDR3 nucleotides are TGTGCCAGCAGCTTACGACAGAGGGACTCCGGGGAGCTGTTTTTT. J is TRBJ2-2 and V is TRBV7-8; the D gene is possibly TRBD2 (6 bases). CDR1 is SGHVS and CDR2 is FQNEAQ in the germline V gene. V was pared by 2 bases and J by 6 bases, with 13 bases between. CDR3 length: 15 residues.

The CDR3 loop reads CATGDTDYEQYF. The CDR3 DNA follows: TGTGCCACAGGGGACACGGACTACGAGCAGTACTTC. This chain joins TRBV24-1 and TRBJ2-7; D might be TRBD1 (6 bases). V was clipped by 10 bases and J by 3 bases, with 12 bases between them. Germline-derived CDR1 and CDR2 are KGHDR and SFDVKD. This CDR3 contains 12 residues.

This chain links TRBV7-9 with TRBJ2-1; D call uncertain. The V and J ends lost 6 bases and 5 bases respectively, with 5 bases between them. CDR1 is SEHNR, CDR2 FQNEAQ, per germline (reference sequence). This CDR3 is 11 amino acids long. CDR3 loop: CASRKNNEQFF. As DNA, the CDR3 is TGTGCCAGCAGGAAAAACAATGAGCAGTTCTTC.

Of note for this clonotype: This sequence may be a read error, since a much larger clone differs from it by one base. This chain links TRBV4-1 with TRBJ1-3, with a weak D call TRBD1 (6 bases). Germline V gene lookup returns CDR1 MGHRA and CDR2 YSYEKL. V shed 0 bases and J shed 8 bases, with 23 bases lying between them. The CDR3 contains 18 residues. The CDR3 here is CASSQDGDTITYGDTIYF. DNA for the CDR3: TGCGCCAGCAGCCAAGATGGGGACACAATAACCTATGGGGACACCATATATTTT.